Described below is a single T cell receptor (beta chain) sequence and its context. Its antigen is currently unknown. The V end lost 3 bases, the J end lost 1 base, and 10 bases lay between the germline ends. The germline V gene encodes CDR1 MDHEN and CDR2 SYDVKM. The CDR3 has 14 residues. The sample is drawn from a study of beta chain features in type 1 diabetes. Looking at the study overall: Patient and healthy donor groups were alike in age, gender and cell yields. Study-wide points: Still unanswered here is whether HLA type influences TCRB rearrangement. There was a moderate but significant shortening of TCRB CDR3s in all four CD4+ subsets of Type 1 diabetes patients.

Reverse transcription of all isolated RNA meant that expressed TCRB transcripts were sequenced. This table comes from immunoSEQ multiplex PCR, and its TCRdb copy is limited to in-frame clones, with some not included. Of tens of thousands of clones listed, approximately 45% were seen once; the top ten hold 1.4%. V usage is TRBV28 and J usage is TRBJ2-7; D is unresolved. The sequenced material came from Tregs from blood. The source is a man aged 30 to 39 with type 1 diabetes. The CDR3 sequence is CASSLFVRSYEQYF. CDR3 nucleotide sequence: TGTGCCAGCAGTTTGTTTGTCAGGTCCTACGAGCAGTACTTC. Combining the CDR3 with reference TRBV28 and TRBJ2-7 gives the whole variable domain DVKVTQSSRYLVKRTGEKVFLECVQDMDHENMFWYRQDPGLGLRLIYFSYDVKMKEKGDIPEGYSVSREKKERFSLILESASTNQTSMYLCASSLFVRSYEQYFGPGTRLTVT.